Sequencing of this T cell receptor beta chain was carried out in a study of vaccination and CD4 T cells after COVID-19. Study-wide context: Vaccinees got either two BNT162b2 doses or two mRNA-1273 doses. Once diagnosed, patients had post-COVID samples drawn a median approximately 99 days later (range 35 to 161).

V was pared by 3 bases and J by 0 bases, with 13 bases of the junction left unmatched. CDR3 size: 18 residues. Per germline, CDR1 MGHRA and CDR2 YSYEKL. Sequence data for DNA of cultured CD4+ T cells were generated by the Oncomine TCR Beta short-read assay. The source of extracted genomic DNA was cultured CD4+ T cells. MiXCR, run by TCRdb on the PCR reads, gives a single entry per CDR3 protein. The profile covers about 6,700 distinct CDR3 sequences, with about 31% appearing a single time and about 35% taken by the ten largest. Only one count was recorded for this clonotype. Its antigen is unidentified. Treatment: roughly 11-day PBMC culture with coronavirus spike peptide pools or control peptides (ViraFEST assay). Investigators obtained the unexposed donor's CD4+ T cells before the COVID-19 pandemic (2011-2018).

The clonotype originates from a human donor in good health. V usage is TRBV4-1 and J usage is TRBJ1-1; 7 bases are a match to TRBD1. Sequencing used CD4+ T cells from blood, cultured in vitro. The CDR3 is CASSHSKAGGPMNTEAFF. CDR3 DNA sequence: TGCGCCAGCAGCCACTCCAAGGCAGGGGGACCAATGAACACTGAAGCTTTCTTT.